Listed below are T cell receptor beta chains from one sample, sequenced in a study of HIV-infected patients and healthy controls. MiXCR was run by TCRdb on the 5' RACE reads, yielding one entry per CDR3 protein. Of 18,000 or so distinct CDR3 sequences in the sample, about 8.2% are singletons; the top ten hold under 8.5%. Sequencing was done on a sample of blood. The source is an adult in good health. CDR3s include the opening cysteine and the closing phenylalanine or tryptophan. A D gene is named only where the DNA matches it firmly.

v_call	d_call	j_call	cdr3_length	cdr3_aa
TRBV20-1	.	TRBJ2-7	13	CSAKVRVGYEQYF
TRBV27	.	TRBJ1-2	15	CASSFAGERAGGYTF
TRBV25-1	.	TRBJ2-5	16	CASRPNTGGSGETQYF
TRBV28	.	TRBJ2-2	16	CASSSNRVGNTGELFF
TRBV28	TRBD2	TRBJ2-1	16	CASTTRTSGNYNEQFF
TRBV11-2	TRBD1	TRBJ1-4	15	CASGLPGQGGEKLFF
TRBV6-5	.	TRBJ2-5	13	CASRPSTPSTQYF
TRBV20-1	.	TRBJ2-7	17	CSARRSLTEGGVYEQYF
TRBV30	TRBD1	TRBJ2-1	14	CAWDTGTAYNEQFF
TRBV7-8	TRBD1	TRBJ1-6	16	CASSLYGTANNSPLHF
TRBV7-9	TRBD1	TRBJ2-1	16	CASSPTGTGLFNEQFF
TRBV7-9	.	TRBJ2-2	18	CASSRGIVGRSNTGELFF
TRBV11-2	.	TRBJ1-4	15	CASSFTTATNEKLFF
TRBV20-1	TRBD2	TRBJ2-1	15	CSARTLTAGGNEQFF
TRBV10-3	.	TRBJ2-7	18	CAIRLSGSSDTYPYEQYF
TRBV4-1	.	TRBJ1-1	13	CASSQGRTFGAFF
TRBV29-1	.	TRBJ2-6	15	CSVSRRESGANVLTF
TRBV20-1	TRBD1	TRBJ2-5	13	CSAGTGVGETQYF
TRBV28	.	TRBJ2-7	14	CASSPRGYSYEQYF
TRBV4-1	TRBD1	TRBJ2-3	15	CASSRLQGAADTQYF
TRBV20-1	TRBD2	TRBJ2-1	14	CSAKTSGSYNEQFF
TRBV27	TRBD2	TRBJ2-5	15	CASSLAGEALETQYF
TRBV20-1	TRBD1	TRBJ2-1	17	CSARDQRGQGSYNEQFF
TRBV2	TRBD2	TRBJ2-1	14	CASSELAGVYEQFF
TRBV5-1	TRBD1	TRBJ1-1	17	CASSWAPGTERRTEAFF
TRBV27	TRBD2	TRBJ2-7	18	CASSPHGLAGGPIYEQYF
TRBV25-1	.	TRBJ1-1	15	CASSELGVGGTEAFF
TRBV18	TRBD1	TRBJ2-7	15	CASSPQGFGPYEQYF
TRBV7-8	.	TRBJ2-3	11	CASSLQGTQYF
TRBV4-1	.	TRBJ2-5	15	CASSLFTGQGETQYF
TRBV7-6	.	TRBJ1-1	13	CASSQGGRTEAFF